Included here is one T cell receptor (beta chain) sequence, with context. This sample was included in a study of blood T cells in healthy people across ages. Together with a sample-barcoded 5' primer, a J-beta primer mix was included in a second PCR lasting about 6 to 11 cycles. MiXCR, run by TCRdb on the 5' RACE reads, gives a single entry per CDR3 protein. There are fewer than 2 million distinct CDR3 sequences in the sample; about 39% occur only once, and approximately 22% lies in the top ten. Trimming left V 2 bases short and J 7 bases short, with 15 bases between. The CDR3 is 16 residues long. The V gene's germline CDR1 is SGHTA and CDR2 FQGNSA.

The TCR sequence derives from a human donor in good health. This chain connects TRBV7-2 to TRBJ1-6, with a possible D match to TRBD1 (6 bases). What was sequenced was blood. CDR3 coding DNA: TGTGCCAGCAGCTTAAGAGGCGGGGGCGGGAATTCACCCCTCCACTTT. The encoded protein is CASSLRGGGGNSPLHF.